The present entry profiles one TCR beta chain with its context. It lacks a known antigen. The sample holds no much larger clone one base away, and base qualities are not on file. This sample is drawn from a study of blood T cell repertoires in COVID-19 (dated by TCRdb to about 2020). For the wider study: Samples from collaborators originated in the United States, Italy and Spain and spanned both the acute and convalescent phases of COVID-19. The repertoires were released in a freely available public database intended as a resource for research on the immune response to SARS-CoV-2. Samples were obtained from the ongoing ImmuneRACE study (first 160 participants) and from 1,254 subjects provided by 6 global collaborators. The prospective study material was composed of cDNA or gDNA derived from T cells, B-cell-depleted T cells, or PBMCs. Where available, HLA class I and class II types were obtained from metadata supplied by the sample provider rather than from assay-based typing. Sample metadata almost always included a de-identified subject ID, COVID-19 status, age in years and sex. Deeply sampled blood TCRbeta repertoires from subjects exposed to, actively infected with, or recovered from COVID-19 were included in the dataset. Overall study results and their limits: How much clinical and demographic metadata was included differed by source and by participant, and the metadata was provided uncurated.

TCRbeta CDR3 regions were amplified from genomic DNA by means of the immunoSEQ Assay, a bias-controlled multiplex PCR. The authors' pipeline ran thus. Within the assay, amplification of reference gene primers was used to estimate how many nucleated cells each sample contained. To quantify the absolute abundance of each unique TCRbeta CDR3 rearrangement, sequence reads were collapsed and filtered. For each sample, productive Simpson clonality was calculated as the square root of Simpson's diversity index over productive rearrangements. TCRdb carries this immuneACCESS record with in-frame sequences only. Its versions omit some clonotypes, under half of them owing to an unresolved V gene in the studies checked, with the rest unexplained. That table supplies the V and J calls and clone size; D and trimming were determined from the DNA. Within this sample are 250,000 to 350,000 clones, with less than 85% of them counted one time only. Over 1.1% of the sample is held by the ten biggest clonotypes.

Clipping removes 2 bases from V and 2 bases from J, with 2 as the unmatched junction base count. The CDR3 sequence holds 16 residues, the cysteine and phenylalanine included. Of all the DNA, just the CDR3 is kept, 48 bases in frame from base 1. CDR1 is given as SGHVS and CDR2 as FNYEAQ, both from the germline V gene. At one collaborating source in Seattle, patients were enrolled during active infection and were followed longitudinally through the course of disease. The collaborating institutions used their own protocols to collect whole blood in K2EDTA tubes. For TCRbeta analysis, collaborator samples were shipped as frozen whole blood, as isolated PBMCs, or as DNA extracted from either sample type.

Sequenced: peripheral blood. The rearrangement combines TRBV7-6 with TRBJ2-6; TRBD2 aligns with 8 central bases. This sequence was found in a human donor with COVID-19, enrolled during active disease. The donor label of this sample is uncertain. The bases read TGTGCCAGCAGCTTACGGGGGGGGGCTGGGGCCAACGTCCTGACTTTC. Its translation reads: CASSLRGGAGANVLTF.